This TCR beta chain was captured by sequencing in a study of blood T cell repertoires in COVID-19. Study-level information: Sample material is recorded as cDNA or gDNA derived from T cells, B-cell-depleted T cells, or PBMCs.

CDR1 and CDR2 from the germline V gene are LNHNV and YYDKDF (reference sequence). Trimming took 4 bases from V and 5 from J; bases not matched to a gene: 7. The CDR3 runs 15 residues. As handled by the study authors: Nucleated cell counts were estimated from reference gene primer amplification. This table comes from immunoSEQ multiplex PCR, and its TCRdb copy is limited to in-frame clones, with some not included. V and J calls and clone size are those listed in that table; D and trimming were worked out from the DNA. The profile shows some 520,000 clones, roughly nine tenths of them singletons. This clonotype originated in a man younger than 35 with COVID-19, enrolled during active disease. The rearrangement joins TRBV15 to TRBJ2-2; 7 nucleotides align to TRBD2. Sample: peripheral blood. CDR3 sequence reads: CATSNQRGGTGELFF. CDR3 DNA sequence: TGTGCCACCAGCAACCAGCGGGGAGGTACCGGGGAGCTGTTTTTT.